A single sample gave rise to the 19 T cell receptor beta chains below, sequenced in a study of cytomegalovirus exposure and HLA in healthy donors. A multiplex PCR was run with 60 Vbeta primers and 13 Jbeta primers. Measured with immunoSEQ multiplex PCR; TCRdb has only the in-frame clones, and not every one. Here the sample spans almost 200,000 clones, around 80% being singletons. Sequencing input: PBMCs. These receptors originate from a man aged 30-40 years in good health and CMV-seronegative.

The chain links TRBV4-1 to TRBJ2-1, with 9 nucleotides matching TRBD2. V was pared by 0 bases and J by 0 bases, with 6 bases of the junction left unmatched. CDR1 and CDR2 from the germline V gene are MGHRA and YSYEKL. The CDR3 spans 18 residues. The CDR3 protein is CASSQDSLAGSSYNEQFF. The CDR3 DNA sequence: TGCGCCAGCAGCCAAGATAGCCTAGCGGGATCCTCCTACAATGAGCAGTTCTTC.

This clone was detected only once. The chain employs TRBV29-1 and TRBJ2-7, with TRBD1 matching over 7 bases. CDR3 length: 13 residues. Germline V gene sequence: CDR1 SQVTM, CDR2 ANQGSEA. V shed 6 bases and J 6 bases; nucleotides not matched to a gene: 11. CDR3 residues: CSVADRVIGEQYF. The CDR3 region has the DNA TGCAGCGTCGCAGACAGGGTTATAGGCGAGCAGTACTTC.

The V and J genes are TRBV7-8 and TRBJ2-7; 9 positions agree with TRBD1. V gave up 5 bases and J gave up 2 bases; unmatched junction bases: 7. CDR3 length: 15 residues. Germline V gene lookup returns CDR1 SGHVS and CDR2 FQNEAQ. CDR3 coding DNA: TGTGCCAGCAGCCTACGGACAGGGGTTACCTACGAGCAGTACTTC. Translation: CASSLRTGVTYEQYF. The whole variable domain, filled in from reference TRBV7-8 and TRBJ2-7, reads GAGVSQSPRYKVAKRGQDVALRCDPISGHVSLFWYQQALGQGPEFLTYFQNEAQLDKSGLPSDRFFAERPEGSVSTLKIQRTQQEDSAVYLCASSLRTGVTYEQYFGPGTRLTVT.

V is TRBV19 and J is TRBJ2-1; 8 bases align to TRBD2. CDR1 is LNHDA, CDR2 SQIVND, per germline (reference sequence). Trimming removed 5 bases from V and 7 bases from J; junction bases left unmatched: 7. The CDR3 extends over 14 amino acids. In DNA form, the CDR3 reads TGTGCCAGTAGTGCCAAGCGGGAGTGGAATGAGCAGTTCTTC. Its translation is CASSAKREWNEQFF.

This clone came up once. This chain connects TRBV19 to TRBJ1-1; a possible D gene is TRBD1 (5 bases). The CDR3 loop spans 15 amino acids. V lost 1 base and J lost 0, with 9 bases in between. Germline V gene sequence: CDR1 LNHDA, CDR2 SQIVND (reference sequence). In DNA, the CDR3 is TGTGCCAGTAGTATAGCGGGACTTATGAACACTGAAGCTTTCTTT. It yields the protein CASSIAGLMNTEAFF.

J is TRBJ1-6 and V is TRBV5-5; a weak D match, TRBD1 (6 bases). The V end lost 4 bases, the J end lost 3 bases, and 11 bases lay between the germline ends. CDR3 length: 15 amino acids. Germline V gene sequence: CDR1 SGHKS, CDR2 YYEKEE (reference sequence). The CDR3 region is CASSKDSLYNSPLHF. The CDR3, as DNA: TGTGCCAGCAGCAAGGACAGCCTCTATAATTCACCCCTCCACTTT.

This chain connects TRBV4-1 to TRBJ2-5; D unclear. CDR1 is MGHRA, CDR2 YSYEKL, per germline. The CDR3 length is 16 residues. Trimming stripped 0 bases from V and 5 bases from J, with 16 bases between. For the CDR3, the DNA is TGCGCCAGCAGCCAAGAGGCGAGGATCGTTGTGGAGACCCAGTACTTC. This encodes CASSQEARIVVETQYF.

This clone came up once. This chain joins TRBV6-1 and TRBJ1-1, with 9 bases that match TRBD1. Looked up from germline, CDR1 is MNHNS and CDR2 is SASEGT. The CDR3 spans 11 residues. V shed 8 bases, J shed 6 bases, and the junction held 1 base outside the gene matches. This CDR3 is CASHRGPEAFF. The CDR3 DNA sequence: TGTGCCAGCCACAGGGGGCCTGAAGCTTTCTTT.

In its sample, this clone was seen once. The chain links TRBV7-9 to TRBJ1-2, with D unresolved. Trimming cost V 5 bases and J 1 base, with 14 bases left between them. This CDR3 has 15 residues. Germline CDR1 is SEHNR and CDR2 is FQNEAQ (reference sequence). The CDR3 coding sequence is TGTGCCAGCAGCCCATCCACACGACTTAACTATGGCTACACCTTC. Protein: CASSPSTRLNYGYTF. The variable domain in full, with the rest retrieved from reference TRBV7-9 and TRBJ1-2, is DTGVSQNPRHKITKRGQNVTFRCDPISEHNRLYWYRQTLGQGPEFLTYFQNEAQLEKSRLLSDRFSAERPKGSFSTLEIQRTEQGDSAMYLCASSPSTRLNYGYTFGSGTRLTVV.

The rearrangement uses TRBV18 and TRBJ2-5; no clear D gene. CDR3 length: 11 amino acids. Deletions cut 2 bases from V and 5 bases from J, with 3 bases between. Germline V gene data show CDR1 as KGHSH and CDR2 as LQKENI. The CDR3 loop reads CASSPEETQYF. The CDR3 nucleotides are TGTGCCAGCTCACCAGAGGAGACCCAGTACTTC.

This clone was found a few times. This chain links TRBV13 with TRBJ2-1, with 7 nucleotides matching TRBD1. The CDR3 runs to 14 residues. Germline CDR1 is PRHDT and CDR2 is FYEKMQ (reference sequence). The V and J ends lost 7 bases and 7 bases, in that order; junction bases with no gene match: 10. The CDR3 sequence is CASIGQEKQNEQFF. The CDR3 DNA sequence: TGTGCCAGCATCGGACAGGAAAAACAAAATGAGCAGTTCTTC. Using reference TRBV13 and TRBJ2-1 for the parts outside the CDR3, the full variable domain is AAGVIQSPRHLIKEKRETATLKCYPIPRHDTVYWYQQGPGQDPQFLISFYEKMQSDKGSIPDRFSAQQFSDYHSELNMSSLELGDSALYFCASIGQEKQNEQFFGPGTRLTVL.

The chain links TRBV7-2 to TRBJ2-7; 7 bases agree with TRBD2. The V gene's germline CDR1 is SGHTA and CDR2 FQGNSA. CDR3 length: 14 amino acids. The trim removed 3 bases at V and 3 bases at J, leaving 5 bases unmatched. This CDR3 is CASSFGGGYYEQYF. In nucleotides, the CDR3 is TGTGCCAGCAGCTTCGGCGGGGGATACTACGAGCAGTACTTC.

The chain is built from TRBV6-1 and TRBJ1-4; weak D call: TRBD1 (5 bases). The germline CDR1 and CDR2 sequences are MNHNS and SASEGT. The CDR3 is made up of 15 amino acids. Trimming removed 11 bases at V and 1 base at J, with 17 bases between. This CDR3 reads CALQQGFLTNEKLFF. In DNA form, the CDR3 reads TGTGCCCTACAGCAGGGTTTTTTAACTAATGAAAAACTGTTTTTT.

This clone was counted once. The chain recombines TRBV6-6 with TRBJ1-1; perhaps TRBD1 as D (6 bases). Per the germline V gene, CDR1 is MNHNY and CDR2 is SVGAGI (reference sequence). The CDR3 loop spans 13 amino acids. Deletions cut 8 bases from V and 1 base from J, with 11 bases between. Written as DNA, the CDR3 is TGTGCCAGCTCCGGGACATCGAACACTGAAGCTTTCTTT. This sequence encodes CASSGTSNTEAFF.

The CDR3 bases are TGTGCCAGCAGTTCGGGAAACAGGGGAGCCTACGAGCAGTACTTC. Its translation is CASSSGNRGAYEQYF. The chain combines TRBV6-5 with TRBJ2-7; 7 bases fit TRBD1. CDR1 and CDR2 from the germline V gene are MNHEY and SVGAGI. With V trimmed by 4 bases and J by 2 bases, 8 bases remained unmatched. CDR3 length: 15 amino acids.

The chain uses TRBV11-3 and TRBJ2-1; the match to TRBD2 covers 7 bases. In germline, CDR1 is SGHNT, CDR2 YENEEA. This CDR3 spans 15 amino acids. V was clipped by 3 bases and J by 10 bases; unmatched bases: 12. CDR3 in DNA: TGTGCCAGCAGCTTCTCGTTGCGGGAGCCGGCGGAGCAGTTCTTC. Its protein is CASSFSLREPAEQFF.

The chain recombines TRBV19 with TRBJ1-5, with D possibly matching TRBD1 (6 bases). V lost 5 bases, J lost 3 bases, and 11 bases lay in between. The length of the CDR3 is 14 residues. Germline-derived CDR1 and CDR2 are LNHDA and SQIVND (reference sequence). The CDR3 DNA reads TGTGCCAGTAGTCCTCAGGGGACCAATCAGCCCCAGCATTTT. Protein: CASSPQGTNQPQHF. The whole variable domain, filled in from reference TRBV19 and TRBJ1-5, reads DGGITQSPKYLFRKEGQNVTLSCEQNLNHDAMYWYRQDPGQGLRLIYYSQIVNDFQKGDIAEGYSVSREKKESFPLTVTSAQKNPTAFYLCASSPQGTNQPQHFGDGTRLSIL.

The chain is built from TRBV10-2 and TRBJ2-2; 10 bases align to TRBD2. V was pared by 6 bases and J by 3 bases, with 4 bases of the junction left unmatched. Per the germline V gene, CDR1 is WSHSY and CDR2 is SAAADI. The CDR3 spans 15 residues. The CDR3 spells CASSQLAGYTGELFF. CDR3 bases: TGCGCCAGCAGCCAACTAGCGGGATACACCGGGGAGCTGTTTTTT.

This clone was seen only a few times. The V and J genes are TRBV5-5 and TRBJ2-3; D remains ambiguous. The CDR3 consists of 14 residues. Germline values: CDR1 SGHKS, CDR2 YYEKEE (reference sequence). Written as DNA, the CDR3 is TGTGCGAGCCTTTACATCTCTAGCACAGATACGCAGTATTTT. This codes for CASLYISSTDTQYF.